The 10 T cell receptor beta chains below all came from one sample that was sequenced in a study of T cell responses to AZD1222 COVID-19 vaccine. The protocol was immunoSEQ multiplex PCR, while the TCRdb copy is restricted to in-frame clones and leaves out a portion. The sample shows 99,000 or so clones, over 90% of them seen only once. This specimen consisted of peripheral blood, obtained on day 0 of AZD1222 vaccination. All receptors come from an adult in good health.

The chain carries TRBV27 and TRBJ2-1; 9 bases match TRBD2. The V segment lost 5 bases and the J segment 6 bases; nucleotides outside the gene matches: 5. Germline V gives CDR1 MNHEY, CDR2 SMNVEV (reference sequence). The CDR3 is 14 amino acids. CDR3 DNA: TGTGCCAGCAGTCCGGGGACTAGCCTCAATGAGCAGTTCTTC. Amino acid sequence: CASSPGTSLNEQFF.

The rearrangement joins TRBV4-1 to TRBJ2-2; no clear D. The germline gives CDR1 MGHRA, CDR2 YSYEKL. The V end was cut by 1 base, the J end by 8 bases, with 8 bases between. The CDR3 is 13 amino acids. CDR3 region: CASSQVDSGELFF. The CDR3 bases are TGCGCCAGCAGCCAAGTTGATTCTGGGGAGCTGTTTTTT.

The chain uses TRBV18 and TRBJ2-5; D is undetermined. CDR1 KGHSH and CDR2 LQKENI come from the germline V gene. The CDR3 loop spans 15 amino acids. V lost 3 bases and J 3 bases, leaving 14 bases between the germline ends. The CDR3: CASSPEGLYKETQYF. The CDR3 coding sequence is TGTGCCAGCTCACCCGAAGGCCTGTATAAAGAGACCCAGTACTTC.

V and J are TRBV9 and TRBJ2-7; TRBD2 aligns across 7 bases. The germline V gene has CDR1 SGDLS and CDR2 YYNGEE. After removal of 2 bases from V and 6 bases from J, the junction contained 14 bases not matched to a gene. This CDR3 region has 16 residues. This chain's CDR3 is CASSVQGGSGVGEQYF. In DNA, the CDR3 is TGTGCCAGCAGCGTCCAGGGAGGAAGCGGGGTGGGCGAGCAGTACTTC.

This chain links TRBV28 with TRBJ2-7, with D possibly matching TRBD2 (5 bases). The length of the CDR3 is 13 residues. V dropped 6 bases and J dropped 7 bases, with 16 bases sitting between them. Looked up from germline, CDR1 is MDHEN and CDR2 is SYDVKM. The CDR3 DNA reads TGTGCCAGCAGCCTAGGGAGTGTGAGGGAGCAGTACTTC. Encoded protein: CASSLGSVREQYF.

J is TRBJ2-1 and V is TRBV18; 10 bases line up with TRBD1. V shed 2 bases, J shed 5 bases, and the junction held 3 bases outside the gene matches. Germline lookup yields CDR1 KGHSH and CDR2 LQKENI. The CDR3 spans 15 residues. CDR3 in DNA: TGTGCCAGCTCACCAGGGGACAGGGGCCACAATGAGCAGTTCTTC. The encoded protein is CASSPGDRGHNEQFF.

The rearrangement links TRBV7-9 to TRBJ1-4, with 7 bases fitting TRBD1. Per the germline V gene, CDR1 is SEHNR and CDR2 is FQNEAQ (reference sequence). V shed 1 base and J 8 bases; nucleotides not matched to a gene: 16. There are 18 residues in the CDR3. CDR3: CASSLEWGRGSPGEKLFF. The CDR3 coding sequence is TGTGCCAGCAGCTTAGAATGGGGCAGGGGGAGCCCAGGGGAAAAACTGTTTTTT.

The CDR3 nucleotides read TGTGCCAGTACTTACGGGGCTGAAGCTTTCTTT. Amino acid sequence: CASTYGAEAFF. V usage is TRBV19 and J usage is TRBJ1-1; D unresolved. The CDR3 totals 11 residues. The germline gives CDR1 LNHDA, CDR2 SQIVND (reference sequence). V lost 7 bases and J 6 bases, leaving 9 bases between the germline ends.

This CDR3 reads CASRFGDALYTF. In DNA, the CDR3 is TGTGCCAGCAGATTCGGGGACGCCCTCTACACCTTC. The chain has TRBV12-3 or TRBV12-4 and TRBJ1-2; D perhaps matches TRBD1 (5 bases). The V gene lost 6 bases and the J gene lost 10 bases, with 15 bases spanning the gap. The CDR3 extends over 12 amino acids.

This sequence joins TRBV5-1 and TRBJ2-7; D possibly corresponds to TRBD2 (6 bases). CDR3 length equals 14 residues. V lost 7 bases to trimming and J lost 2 bases, with 16 bases between them. CDR1 and CDR2 (germline): SGHRS, YFSETQ. CDR3 region: CASSWEAGPYEQYF. DNA of the CDR3: TGCGCCAGCTCCTGGGAGGCGGGACCCTACGAGCAGTACTTC.